The subject of this entry is one T cell receptor beta chain. Its target antigen remains unknown. Nothing much larger sits one base from this clone, and base qualities are not available. The data were taken from a study of T cell changes during pregnancy in multiple sclerosis (dated by TCRdb to between 2018 and 2021). Background for the entire study: In women with multiple sclerosis, the researchers looked at how the T cell repertoire shifted as pregnancy progressed.

Libraries were constructed by the immunoSEQ multiplex PCR assay. This immuneACCESS table, as held by TCRdb, lists in-frame sequences with V and J called but not all clones. Of the missing ones, under half trace to an unresolved V gene in checked studies; the others have no known cause. A total of around 120,000 clones appear in this sample, roughly nine tenths of them only once. Of the sample, approximately 3.5% falls within the top ten clones. For CDR1 and CDR2, the germline V gene lists SNHLY and FYNNEI. Including the terminal cysteine and phenylalanine, the CDR3 comprises 13 residues. The CDR3 DNA has 39 bases and is translated from base 1. At the junction V is shortened by 7 bases and J by 1 base, with 11 bases in between.

The receptor was derived from a female donor with multiple sclerosis, enrolled in a pregnancy study. This sample comprised peripheral blood, obtained after pregnancy. Recombination connected TRBV2 to TRBJ2-7; a tentative D call is TRBD2 (6 bases match). The CDR3 is CASNPGESYEQYF. The nucleotides are TGTGCCAGCAACCCGGGGGAGTCCTACGAGCAGTACTTC.